Given below is one T cell receptor (beta chain) in context. Its antigen is still unknown. Scientists made TCR beta cDNA using 5'RACE template switching with UMIs. TCRdb re-called the 5' RACE reads and catalogs CDR3 proteins one per entry, DNA excluded. There are roughly 170,000 distinct CDR3 sequences in the sample, with less than 20% held by the top ten. This sample was included in a study of T cells expressing NK-cell markers. The overall study: Seven donors tested HCMV-seropositive and one tested seronegative among the eight sequenced. Study-level points and caveats: A few donors showed these clonotypes also leading the CD3+CD56-NKG2C+ fraction. Expanded NKG2C+ T cell clones were not confirmed as HCMV-specific.

This CDR3 is 18 amino acids long. Germline V lookup: CDR1 SGHVS, CDR2 FQNEAQ. The material sequenced was blood T cells: a sorted CD56 or NKG2C T cell subset, CD4+ or CD8+ T cells, or bulk PBMC T cells (not recorded which). This clonotype originated in a woman aged 18 to 69 in good health. This chain joins TRBV7-8 and TRBJ2-1; TCRdb picks TRBD1, but there is no DNA to check that call. The CDR3 loop is CASSFSIPTGPARNEQFF.